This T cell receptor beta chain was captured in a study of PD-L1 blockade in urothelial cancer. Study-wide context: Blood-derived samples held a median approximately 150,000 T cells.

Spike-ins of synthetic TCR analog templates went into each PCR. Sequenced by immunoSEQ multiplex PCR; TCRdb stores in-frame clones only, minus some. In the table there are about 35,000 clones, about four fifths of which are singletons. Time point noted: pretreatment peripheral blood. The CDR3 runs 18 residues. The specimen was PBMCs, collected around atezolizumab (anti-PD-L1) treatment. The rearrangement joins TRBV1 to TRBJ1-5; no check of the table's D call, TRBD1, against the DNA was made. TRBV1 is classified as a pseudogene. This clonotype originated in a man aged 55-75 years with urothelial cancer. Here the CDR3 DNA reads TGCACCAGCAGCCAAGATTACCAGCCCTTACAGGGCCATCAGCCCCAGCATTTT. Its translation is CTSSQDYQPLQGHQPQHF.